Listed below are T cell receptor beta chains from one sample, sequenced in a study of cytomegalovirus exposure and HLA in healthy donors. Sequencing was performed with immunoSEQ multiplex PCR; in TCRdb, only in-frame clones are kept and a portion is missing. In the table there are 100,000 or so clones, more than 60% of which are singletons. The sample taken for sequencing was PBMCs. Receptors originate from a woman between 35 and 50 years old in good health and CMV-seropositive. CDR3s include the opening cysteine and the closing phenylalanine or tryptophan. A D gene is named only where the DNA matches it firmly. Where a row states a size, it is once, few, many or the class of an expanded clone; other rows omit it.

-	TRBV7-2	-	TRBJ2-2	TGTGCCAGCAGCCTAACCGGGGAGCTGTTTTTT	CASSLTGELFF
-	TRBV5-6	-	TRBJ1-6	TGTGCCAGCAGCTTGGAGCCAGGGGCCCATAATTCACCCCTCCACTTT	CASSLEPGAHNSPLHF
TRBD1	TRBV14	-	TRBJ2-7	TGTGCCAGCAGCCCCCACAGGGGACCTCACTACGAGCAGTACTTC	CASSPHRGPHYEQYF
TRBD1	TRBV9	-	TRBJ1-2	TGTGCCAGCAGCGTAGTAGGGACAGGGTCTTATGGCTACACCTTC	CASSVVGTGSYGYTF
TRBD2	TRBV18	few	TRBJ2-3	TGTGCCAGCTCACCCGGTAGCGGGATGGGCACAGATACGCAGTATTTT	CASSPGSGMGTDTQYF
TRBD2	TRBV7-6	-	TRBJ2-7	TGTGCCAGCAGCTTGGGGCTAGCGGGTTACGAGCAGTACTTC	CASSLGLAGYEQYF
-	TRBV9	-	TRBJ1-5	TGTGCCAGCAGCGTAGGGGCGAGCAATCAGCCCCAGCATTTT	CASSVGASNQPQHF
-	TRBV15	-	TRBJ2-1	TGTGCCACCAGCAGAGATCTTGGACAGCCGAGTACAAACAATGAGCAGTTCTTC	CATSRDLGQPSTNNEQFF
-	TRBV19	-	TRBJ2-1	TGTGCCAGTAGTATAGCGGGGGGCCGTTACAATGAGCAGTTCTTC	CASSIAGGRYNEQFF
TRBD1	TRBV18	-	TRBJ2-6	TGTGCCAGCACCGGACAGGGGGCGAGCTCTGGGGCCAACGTCCTGACTTTC	CASTGQGASSGANVLTF
-	TRBV5-1	-	TRBJ1-2	TGCGCCAGCAGCTTGTGGTCGAGACAGCTCTATGGCTACACCTTC	CASSLWSRQLYGYTF
-	TRBV5-6	-	TRBJ2-7	TGTGCCAGCAGCTTCGCCTACGAGCAGTACTTC	CASSFAYEQYF
-	TRBV27	-	TRBJ1-1	TGTGCCAGCAGTCAGTCCTACAGTAACACTGAAGCTTTCTTT	CASSQSYSNTEAFF
-	TRBV7-2	-	TRBJ2-3	TGTGCCAGCAGCAACCAAGGGGTGGTAGGTGGCACAGATACGCAGTATTTT	CASSNQGVVGGTDTQYF
-	TRBV2	few	TRBJ2-7	TGTGCCAGCAGTGAGACATCCGCGGGCGAGCAGTACTTC	CASSETSAGEQYF
-	TRBV28	-	TRBJ2-7	TGTGCCAGCAGTTTATTGAGCTGCGAGCAGTACTTC	CASSLLSCEQYF
TRBD2	TRBV28	-	TRBJ2-4	TGTGCCAGCAGCCCCCGGACTAGCGGGGGAGGATATGGGGCCAAAAACATTCAGTACTTC	CASSPRTSGGGYGAKNIQYF
TRBD2	TRBV9	few	TRBJ2-3	TGTGCCAGCAGCTCGGGAGGGGGGAAAAACACAGATACGCAGTATTTT	CASSSGGGKNTDTQYF